This T cell receptor beta chain was obtained from a study of blood T cell repertoires in COVID-19. Study in general: From T cells, B-cell-depleted T cells, or PBMCs came the material, which was cDNA or gDNA.

Individuals drawn from around 25 US areas were about 18 to 90 years old. This clone is deemed large. Original processing notes: The authors estimated nucleated cell counts from reference gene primer amplification. TCRdb keeps only in-frame clones here, not all; method: immunoSEQ multiplex PCR. V and J calls and clone size are as listed in that table; D and trimming were resolved from the DNA. The sample lists around 150,000 clones, about 79% occurring once. This CDR3 contains 16 residues. The V segment lost 6 bases and the J segment 5 bases; nucleotides outside the gene matches: 11. Germline CDR1 reads MNHEY; CDR2 reads SMNVEV (reference sequence).

The receptor comes from a woman aged 45-65 years who had recovered from COVID-19. This chain uses TRBV27 with TRBJ2-1, with TRBD2 identical over 9 bases. The sequencing sample was made of PBMCs or T cells enriched from blood (not recorded which). The CDR3 sequence: CASSYPLGGGDNEQFF. The CDR3 DNA is TGTGCCAGCAGCTATCCCCTCGGCGGGGGGGACAATGAGCAGTTCTTC.